Each of the 17 T cell receptor beta chains below was sequenced from the same sample in a study of glioma-infiltrating T cells. TCR alpha and beta CDR3 regions were amplified from RNA using iRepertoire nested multiplex PCR. TCRdb re-derived calls from the multiplex PCR reads in MiXCR, one entry per CDR3 protein. The sample includes 150,000 to 200,000 distinct CDR3 sequences, about 47% of them seen just once. Sequencing was carried out using glioma tissue, nonneoplastic brain tissue, or PBMCs (not recorded which). The receptors come from a human donor with low-grade glioma or glioblastoma, undergoing nonglioma brain surgery, or in good health (not recorded which).

J is TRBJ2-3 and V is TRBV5-5, with TRBD2 matching over 7 bases. Losses at the gene ends were 0 bases for V and 0 bases for J; bases not matched to a gene: 10. CDR3 length: 18 residues. Germline-derived CDR1 and CDR2 are SGHKS and YYEKEE (reference sequence). For the CDR3, the DNA is TGTGCCAGCAGCTTGGGCGATGTTCAGCGGGGCAGCACAGATACGCAGTATTTT. Protein product: CASSLGDVQRGSTDTQYF.

This clonotype was seen ten or more times. The gene calls are TRBV27 and TRBJ1-1; weak D call: TRBD1 (6 bases). V lost 7 bases, J lost 5 bases, and 17 bases lay in between. This CDR3 is built from 14 residues. Germline values: CDR1 MNHEY, CDR2 SMNVEV (reference sequence). CDR3 in amino acids: CASKYSGVWTEAFF. The CDR3 DNA follows: TGTGCCAGCAAATACTCAGGGGTTTGGACTGAAGCTTTCTTT.

A remark on this clonotype: Since a much larger clone is just one base distant, this may be a read error. The genes are TRBV6-1 and TRBJ2-5; no definite D call. This CDR3 spans 13 amino acids. Germline CDR1 MNHNS, CDR2 SASEGT. CDR3: CASTSGYQEAQYF. The CDR3 nucleotides read TGTGCCAGCACCTCCGGGTACCAAGAGGCCCAGTACTTC.

In regard to this clonotype: Just one base apart from a much larger clone, this may be a read error. Here the CDR3 DNA reads TGTGCCACCGGCAGTCCGGCCCTGCCAAATACCCCTTATCAGCCCCAGCATTTT. This gives the protein CATGSPALPNTPYQPQHF. V usage is TRBV15 and J usage is TRBJ1-5, with D hard to call. Germline CDR1 reads LNHNV; CDR2 reads YYDKDF (reference sequence). The CDR3 runs 18 residues.

The CDR3 region has the DNA TGTGCCAGCAGCCAATTTTCAGGGGGCTTCGGAAACACCATATATTTT. This gives the protein CASSQFSGGFGNTIYF. This chain joins TRBV14 and TRBJ1-3; 8 bases agree with TRBD1. The CDR3 extends over 16 amino acids. Losses at the gene ends were 2 bases for V and 4 bases for J; bases not matched to a gene: 7. Germline loops: CDR1 SGHDN, CDR2 FVKESK.

The J gene is TRBJ2-5, the V gene TRBV12-3 or TRBV12-4; D gene ambiguous. The CDR3 spans 16 residues. V was pared by 3 bases and J by 5 bases, with 19 bases between. The CDR3: CASSFPGHSAEETQYF. CDR3 bases: TGTGCCAGCAGTTTCCCCGGCCACAGCGCAGAGGAGACCCAGTACTTC.

To note about this clonotype: A much larger clone differs by one base, so this may be a read error. The genes are TRBV10-2 and TRBJ2-5; 7 positions match TRBD2. The last part of the DNA fits TRBJ2-3 better; the J call may be wrong. The V gene's germline CDR1 is WSHSY and CDR2 SAAADI. This CDR3 has 13 residues. The CDR3 loop reads CASSPGTTIGQYF. In nucleotides, the CDR3 is TGCGCCAGCAGCCCGGGGACTACAATCGGGCAGTATTTT.

At least ten counts were recorded for this clonotype. The V gene is TRBV19, the J gene TRBJ1-1, with D unresolved. Looked up from germline, CDR1 is LNHDA and CDR2 is SQIVND (reference sequence). The CDR3 has 13 amino acids. The V end lost 3 bases, the J end lost 0 bases, and 5 bases lay between the germline ends. The CDR3 nucleotides are TGTGCCAGTAGTATCTCAGTGAACACTGAAGCTTTCTTT. It translates to CASSISVNTEAFF. The variable domain in full, with the rest retrieved from reference TRBV19 and TRBJ1-1, is DGGITQSPKYLFRKEGQNVTLSCEQNLNHDAMYWYRQDPGQGLRLIYYSQIVNDFQKGDIAEGYSVSREKKESFPLTVTSAQKNPTAFYLCASSISVNTEAFFGQGTRLTVV.

The V and J genes are TRBV2 and TRBJ1-3; possibly TRBD1 for D (6 bases). The germline V gene has CDR1 SNHLY and CDR2 FYNNEI. V was trimmed by 5 bases and J by 3 bases, leaving 14 bases between them. The CDR3 sequence is 15 residues long. The CDR3 here is CASSSLGGFGNTIYF. CDR3 bases: TGTGCCAGCAGTTCTCTCGGGGGCTTTGGAAACACCATATATTTT.

This clonotype turned up a few times. The V call is TRBV4-2, the J call TRBJ1-5, with 7 bases that match TRBD1. V trimming: 1 base; J trimming: 10 bases; junction bases outside the gene matches: 4. CDR3 length equals 13 residues. CDR1 is LGHNA, CDR2 YNFKEQ, per germline. The CDR3 bases are TGTGCCAGCAGCCAAGGGAGACAGGGCCCCCAGCATTTT. Encoded protein: CASSQGRQGPQHF.

The table lists this clonotype with a count of one. Since a much larger clone is just one base distant, this may be a read error. The chain uses TRBV6-7 and TRBJ2-1; 7 nucleotides agree with TRBD2. TRBV6-7 is designated an ORF whose function remains uncertain. This CDR3 is 17 amino acids long. With V trimmed by 0 bases and J by 5 bases, 10 bases remained unmatched. The DNA for the CDR3 is TGTGCCAGCAGTTACTCCTGGACTAGAGGGATAGACAATGAGCAGTTCTTC. Its translation: CASSYSWTRGIDNEQFF.

This clonotype occurred many times. The rearrangement uses TRBV20-1 and TRBJ2-7; D perhaps matches TRBD2 (5 bases). V was cut by 6 bases and J by 1 base, with 13 bases left in between. The CDR3 covers 13 residues. CDR1 is DFQATT, CDR2 SNEGSKA, per germline (reference sequence). The CDR3 loop is CSARTDPSYEQYF. CDR3 bases: TGCAGTGCGAGGACTGATCCTTCCTACGAGCAGTACTTC.

Turning to this clonotype: This could be a read error, since a much larger clone is one nucleotide away. The chain has TRBV4-2 and TRBJ2-1; 8 bases line up with TRBD2. Germline V gene lookup returns CDR1 LGHNA and CDR2 YNFKEQ. This CDR3 has 15 amino acids. CDR3 sequence (DNA): TGTGCCAGAAGCCAAGGTTTAGCGGGAATCGATGAGCAGTTCTTC. Translating gives CARSQGLAGIDEQFF.

The chain employs TRBV6-9 and TRBJ2-7; 9 bases line up with TRBD1. Germline CDR1 is MNHGY and CDR2 is SVAAGI. V lost 4 bases and J lost 11; bases outside the gene matches: 12. The CDR3 is made up of 14 amino acids. CDR3 sequence reads: CASSSNLDRGEKYF. The CDR3 nucleotides read TGTGCCAGCAGTTCCAACTTAGACAGGGGGGAGAAGTACTTC.

As to this clonotype: The conserved phenylalanine or tryptophan normally closing the CDR3 is absent here, so this likely arose from a read error. This chain connects TRBV7-2 to TRBJ1-6, with D possibly matching TRBD1 (6 bases). There are 18 residues in the CDR3. The germline CDR1 and CDR2 sequences are SGHTA and FQGNSA. V lost 5 bases to trimming and J lost 4 bases, with 21 bases between them. The CDR3: CASSPQGTSPTYNSPLHL. CDR3 sequence (DNA): TGTGCCAGCAGCCCGCAGGGGACGAGCCCCACTTATAATTCACCCCTCCACCTT.

This clonotype came up once. A much bigger clone sits one base away, suggesting this may be a read error. The chain is built from TRBV20-1 and TRBJ2-7, with D possibly matching TRBD2 (5 bases). Germline CDR1 reads DFQATT; CDR2 reads SNEGSKA (reference sequence). The CDR3 is made up of 11 amino acids. The germline V and J ends were trimmed by 0 bases and 7 bases, with 7 bases remaining between them. The DNA of the CDR3 is TGCAGTGCTAGAGACTGGGAGGAGCAGTACTTC. It is translated as CSARDWEEQYF.

The sample holds many counts of this clonotype. The J gene is TRBJ1-5, the V gene TRBV4-1, with D perhaps TRBD1 (5 bases). The ends were cut back, 1 base at V and 5 bases at J, with 6 bases in the middle. Germline loops: CDR1 MGHRA, CDR2 YSYEKL. This CDR3 is built from 13 residues. As DNA, the CDR3 is TGCGCCAGCAGCCAAGTGACAGATCAGCCCCAGCATTTT. Its protein is CASSQVTDQPQHF.